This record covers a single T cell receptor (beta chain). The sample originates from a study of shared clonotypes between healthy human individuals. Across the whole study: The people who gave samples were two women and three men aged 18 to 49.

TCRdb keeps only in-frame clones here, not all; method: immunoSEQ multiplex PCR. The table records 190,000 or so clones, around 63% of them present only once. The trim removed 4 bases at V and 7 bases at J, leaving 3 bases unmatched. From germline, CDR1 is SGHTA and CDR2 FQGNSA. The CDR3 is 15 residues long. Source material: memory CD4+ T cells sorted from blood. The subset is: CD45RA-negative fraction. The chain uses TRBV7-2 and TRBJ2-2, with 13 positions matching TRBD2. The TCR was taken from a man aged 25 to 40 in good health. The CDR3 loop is CASSSGLAGNGELFF. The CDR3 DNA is TGTGCCAGCAGCTCGGGACTAGCGGGAAACGGGGAGCTGTTTTTT.